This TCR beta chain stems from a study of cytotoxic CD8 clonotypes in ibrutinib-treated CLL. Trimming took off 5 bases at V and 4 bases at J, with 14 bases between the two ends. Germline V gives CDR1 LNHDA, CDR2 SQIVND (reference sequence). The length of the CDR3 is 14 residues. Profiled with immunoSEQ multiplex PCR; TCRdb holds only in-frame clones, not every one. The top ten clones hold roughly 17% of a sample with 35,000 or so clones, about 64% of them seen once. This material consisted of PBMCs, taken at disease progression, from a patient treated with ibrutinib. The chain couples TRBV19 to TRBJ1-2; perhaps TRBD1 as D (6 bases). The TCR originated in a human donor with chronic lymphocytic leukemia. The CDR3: CASSPGGGGYGYTF. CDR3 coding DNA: TGTGCCAGTAGTCCCGGGGGGGGCGGCTATGGCTACACCTTC. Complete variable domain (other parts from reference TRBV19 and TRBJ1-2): DGGITQSPKYLFRKEGQNVTLSCEQNLNHDAMYWYRQDPGQGLRLIYYSQIVNDFQKGDIAEGYSVSREKKESFPLTVTSAQKNPTAFYLCASSPGGGGYGYTFGSGTRLTVV.